Here is one TCR beta chain with its context. It has no known antigen specificity. Per-base quality was not reported, and no clone a single base away is much larger than it. TCRbeta CDR3 regions were amplified from genomic DNA by means of the immunoSEQ Assay, a bias-controlled multiplex PCR. For the original study's pipeline: Nucleated cell counts per sample were estimated from amplification of reference gene primers within the assay. Sequence reads were collapsed and filtered to measure the absolute abundance of every unique TCRbeta CDR3 rearrangement. For each sample, productive Simpson clonality was calculated as the square root of Simpson's diversity index over productive rearrangements. TCRdb obtained this table from immuneACCESS and retained in-frame rearrangements with V and J assigned. These tables miss some clones; where compared with another copy, unresolved V genes account for less than half of the shortfall, and the remainder is unexplained. For V, J and clone size, that table is used; D and trimming come from the DNA. This sample has 250,000 to 350,000 clones in its table, and more than 70% of those were observed once. Approximately 5% of the sample goes to the ten largest clones.

CDR1 and CDR2, looked up from the germline V gene, are MNHEY and SVGAGI. The CDR3, cysteine through phenylalanine, is 15 amino acids long. Just the 45-base CDR3 DNA is kept, in frame starting at base 1. From V the trimming removes 5 bases and from J it removes 5 bases, while the gene matches leave 6 bases of the junction unaccounted for. Participants in the prospective study were enrolled through a virtual design, were aged roughly 18 to 100 years, and lived in 24 United States geographic areas. In the prospective study, participants were assigned to cohorts based on the clinical history participants reported in a screening survey and a study questionnaire. Recovered participants in ImmuneRACE Cohort 3 were defined as having two consecutive negative NP/OP PCR tests, clearance from a healthcare professional, or resolution of symptoms. Each participant in the prospective study had whole blood, serum and a nasopharyngeal or oropharyngeal swab collected by mobile phlebotomists. Participants in the prospective study had the option to provide additional blood draws and questionnaires over an approximately 2-month period. Prospective study blood samples were shipped either frozen or at room temperature before DNA extraction.

This entry comes from a study of blood T cell repertoires in COVID-19 (TCRdb year 2020). Concerning the study at large: Collaborator samples came from the United States, Italy and Spain and covered acute and convalescent phases of COVID-19. The prospective study material was composed of cDNA or gDNA derived from T cells, B-cell-depleted T cells, or PBMCs. Subjects who had been exposed to COVID-19, were actively infected with it, or had recovered from it provided the deeply sampled blood TCRbeta repertoires that made up the dataset. The repertoires were released in a freely available public database intended as a resource for research on the immune response to SARS-CoV-2. The samples were drawn from two sources: the first 160 participants of the ongoing ImmuneRACE study, and 1,000 to 1,500 subjects contributed by 6 global collaborators. The sample metadata nearly always contained a de-identified subject ID, COVID-19 status, age in years and sex. Where available, HLA class I and class II types were obtained from metadata supplied by the sample provider rather than from assay-based typing. Broad study findings and their caveats: Clinical and demographic metadata were provided uncurated, with the amount varying by source and participant.

Recombination joined TRBV6-5 with TRBJ1-5; 10 central bases correspond to TRBD1. The specimen was PBMCs or T cells enriched from blood (not recorded which). This clonotype was obtained from a woman in her twenties or thirties who had recovered from COVID-19. The DNA sequence is given as TGTGCCAGCAGTCTACGACAGGGGGCGGATCAGCCCCAGCATTTT. The translation is CASSLRQGADQPQHF.